The 10 T cell receptor beta chains presented below share a single source sample, sequenced in a study of cytomegalovirus exposure and HLA in healthy donors. The PCR contained 60 Vbeta and 13 Jbeta primers. Sequenced by immunoSEQ multiplex PCR; TCRdb stores in-frame clones only, minus some. The table shows fewer than 250,000 clones, with 60% to 85% occurring only once. The material sequenced was PBMCs. The source of these receptors is a man aged 35 to 55 in good health and CMV-seronegative.

The chain joins TRBV29-1 to TRBJ1-2; the match to TRBD1 covers 8 bases. The V segment lost 4 bases and the J segment 2 bases; nucleotides outside the gene matches: 6. CDR3 length: 14 amino acids. Germline V lookup: CDR1 SQVTM, CDR2 ANQGSEA. CDR3 region: CSVVQGAPNYGYTF. The CDR3 bases are TGCAGCGTTGTTCAGGGGGCGCCGAACTATGGCTACACCTTC.

The rearrangement uses TRBV7-2 and TRBJ2-1, with 8 bases identical to TRBD1. Germline assignment: CDR1 SGHTA and CDR2 FQGNSA. With V trimmed by 2 bases and J by 6 bases, 6 bases remained unmatched. This CDR3 spans 15 amino acids. Here the CDR3 DNA reads TGTGCCAGCAGCTTAACCGGGACAGGTACCAATGAGCAGTTCTTC. This translates into CASSLTGTGTNEQFF. The full variable domain, in which reference TRBV7-2 and TRBJ2-1 provide the parts outside the CDR3, is GAGVSQSPSNKVTEKGKDVELRCDPISGHTALYWYRQSLGQGLEFLIYFQGNSAPDKSGLPSDRFSAERTGGSVSTLTIQRTQQEDSAVYLCASSLTGTGTNEQFFGPGTRLTVL.

This chain connects TRBV19 to TRBJ2-3, with D unclear. From germline, CDR1 is LNHDA and CDR2 SQIVND (reference sequence). The germline V and J ends were trimmed by 7 bases and 2 bases, with 13 bases remaining between them. CDR3 size: 14 residues. This CDR3 is CASTPSFYTDTQYF. The CDR3 DNA is TGTGCCAGTACCCCCTCGTTTTACACAGATACGCAGTATTTT.

The chain uses TRBV2 and TRBJ2-2; 12 nucleotides match TRBD1. The ends lost 7 bases at V and 4 bases at J; junction bases unmatched: 10. This CDR3 region has 17 residues. Looked up from germline, CDR1 is SNHLY and CDR2 is FYNNEI. CDR3 DNA sequence: TGTGCCAGCATCGGGGGGACAGGGGGCGCGGGCACCGGGGAGCTGTTTTTT. Translating gives CASIGGTGGAGTGELFF.

The V call is TRBV2, the J call TRBJ1-5; D is unresolved. CDR3 length: 14 residues. In germline, CDR1 is SNHLY, CDR2 FYNNEI. Between the trimmed V and J ends, which lost 6 bases and 2 bases, there was a span of 11 bases. CDR3 amino acids: CASRSFQGNQPQHF. The CDR3 DNA follows: TGTGCCAGCAGATCGTTCCAGGGCAATCAGCCCCAGCATTTT.

This chain connects TRBV30 to TRBJ2-1; D not resolved. Trimming left V 4 bases short and J 7 bases short, with 11 bases between. The CDR3 has 12 amino acids. Germline CDR1 GTSNPN, CDR2 SVGIG (reference sequence). In nucleotides, the CDR3 is TGTGCCTGGACCCTGACTGGAAATGAGCAGTTCTTC. As protein: CAWTLTGNEQFF.

CDR3 region: CASSFSGSETQYF. CDR3 in DNA: TGCGCCAGCAGCTTCAGCGGGAGTGAGACCCAGTACTTC. The chain is built from TRBV4-1 and TRBJ2-5; 8 positions match TRBD2. The CDR3 sequence is 13 residues long. CDR1 is MGHRA, CDR2 YSYEKL, per germline. Trimming took 5 bases from V and 5 from J; bases not matched to a gene: 4.

V gene TRBV28 combines with J gene TRBJ2-2; TRBD2 matches 7 bases. Unmatched junction bases numbered 4, after V lost 2 bases and J lost 1 base. This CDR3 has 16 amino acids. Germline V CDR1 and CDR2: MDHEN, SYDVKM. DNA for the CDR3: TGTGCCAGCAGTTTAATCGCTAGCGGGAACACCGGGGAGCTGTTTTTT. Translation: CASSLIASGNTGELFF.

This chain connects TRBV27 to TRBJ1-6; no definite D call. Deletions cut 4 bases from V and 1 base from J, with 2 bases between. This CDR3 region has 13 residues. Germline CDR1 MNHEY, CDR2 SMNVEV (reference sequence). The CDR3 reads CASSSSYNSPLHF. The CDR3 DNA reads TGTGCCAGCAGTTCTTCCTATAATTCACCCCTCCACTTT.

This clone appeared a single time. V is TRBV27 and J is TRBJ1-2; possibly TRBD1 for D (6 bases). The V gene's germline CDR1 is MNHEY and CDR2 SMNVEV (reference sequence). The CDR3 extends over 15 amino acids. The V end was cut by 5 bases, the J end by 4 bases, with 17 bases between. The DNA for the CDR3 is TGTGCCAGCAGTCTAGACAGGTCAGCTACCTATGGCTACACCTTC. This gives the protein CASSLDRSATYGYTF.